A single sample is the source of the 19 T cell receptor beta chains below, sequenced in a study of shared clonotypes between healthy human individuals. Profiling relied on immunoSEQ multiplex PCR, and the TCRdb table lists in-frame clones only, not all of them. The repertoire holds hundreds of thousands of clones, with more than 95% as singletons. Naive CD8 cells lacked CD45RO and underwent positive selection for CCR7, leaving out terminally differentiated effector memory CD45RA+ cells. Input material: naive CD8+ T cells sorted from blood. Every receptor here comes from a man aged 30 to 45 in good health.

This clone was recorded only once. The J gene is TRBJ2-7, the V gene TRBV9, with 7 bases matching TRBD1. This CDR3 contains 15 residues. Germline V CDR1 and CDR2: SGDLS, YYNGEE. The V and J ends lost 4 bases and 3 bases, in that order; junction bases with no gene match: 10. DNA for the CDR3: TGTGCCAGCAGCCCCTCAGGGACAGCAGTCTACGAGCAGTACTTC. This translates into CASSPSGTAVYEQYF.

The chain combines TRBV5-6 with TRBJ1-5; D is ambiguous. Trimming shortened V by 1 base and J by 1 base, and 12 bases separated the two germline ends. Germline V gene lookup returns CDR1 SGHDT and CDR2 YYEEEE. CDR3 length: 16 residues. The CDR3 sequence is CASSLRRSESNQPQHF. DNA of the CDR3: TGTGCCAGCAGCTTGAGAAGGTCGGAGAGCAATCAGCCCCAGCATTTT.

The gene calls are TRBV5-4 and TRBJ2-1; no reliable D call. Germline values: CDR1 SGHNT, CDR2 YYREEE (reference sequence). Between the trimmed V and J ends, which lost 0 bases and 7 bases, there was a span of 8 bases. The CDR3 extends over 13 amino acids. The CDR3 is CASSLGVGNEQFF. The CDR3 DNA sequence: TGTGCCAGCAGCTTGGGGGTCGGGAATGAGCAGTTCTTC.

This clone came up once. The chain joins TRBV14 to TRBJ2-5; the D gene could be TRBD1 or TRBD2 (5 bases each). Trimming removed 1 base at V and 5 bases at J, with 11 bases between. Germline CDR1 and CDR2: SGHDN and FVKESK. The CDR3 is 14 amino acids. This chain's CDR3 is CASSQVGEWETQYF. The DNA for the CDR3 is TGTGCCAGCAGCCAAGTGGGGGAATGGGAGACCCAGTACTTC. Full variable domain (rest looked up from reference TRBV14 and TRBJ2-5): EAGVTQFPSHSVIEKGQTVTLRCDPISGHDNLYWYRRVMGKEIKFLLHFVKESKQDESGMPNNRFLAERTGGTYSTLKVQPAELEDSGVYFCASSQVGEWETQYFGPGTRLLVL.

This clone was seen just once. The chain recombines TRBV27 with TRBJ1-1, with D perhaps TRBD1 (6 bases). V was pared by 5 bases and J by 0 bases, with 10 bases between. Germline V gives CDR1 MNHEY, CDR2 SMNVEV (reference sequence). This CDR3 is built from 14 residues. CDR3 bases: TGTGCCAGCAGTGCCGGGACATTGAACACTGAAGCTTTCTTT. Translated, it gives CASSAGTLNTEAFF.

V gene TRBV27 combines with J gene TRBJ1-1, with D hard to call. The germline CDR1 and CDR2 sequences are MNHEY and SMNVEV (reference sequence). The CDR3 has 13 residues. Trimming removed 6 bases at V and 0 bases at J, with 8 bases between. CDR3 region: CASSQWVNTEAFF. DNA for the CDR3: TGTGCCAGCAGCCAGTGGGTGAACACTGAAGCTTTCTTT.

The rearrangement uses TRBV29-1 and TRBJ2-2, with TRBD1 matching over 9 bases. This CDR3 spans 14 amino acids. After removal of 4 bases from V and 5 bases from J, the junction contained 5 bases not matched to a gene. The germline CDR1 and CDR2 sequences are SQVTM and ANQGSEA. This CDR3 is CSVAGQGYTGELFF. CDR3 nucleotides: TGCAGCGTTGCGGGACAGGGATATACCGGGGAGCTGTTTTTT.

The chain uses TRBV7-9 and TRBJ2-7; 9 bases are a match to TRBD1. After removal of 3 bases from V and 5 bases from J, the junction contained 8 bases not matched to a gene. From germline, CDR1 is SEHNR and CDR2 FQNEAQ (reference sequence). This CDR3 is 15 amino acids long. The CDR3 region has the DNA TGTGCCAGCAGCTTTGGACAGGGGACAAGGGACGAGCAGTACTTC. It is translated as CASSFGQGTRDEQYF.

The DNA for the CDR3 is TGTGCCAGCAACCTAAGGGACATCCACAATGAGCAGTTCTTC. Translation gives CASNLRDIHNEQFF. V and J are TRBV11-2 and TRBJ2-1, with D possibly being TRBD1 (6 bases). Trimming pared 7 bases from V and 5 bases from J, leaving 15 bases between. CDR1 SGHAT and CDR2 FQNNGV come from the germline V gene. The length of the CDR3 is 14 residues. Combining the CDR3 with reference TRBV11-2 and TRBJ2-1 gives the whole variable domain EAGVAQSPRYKIIEKRQSVAFWCNPISGHATLYWYQQILGQGPKLLIQFQNNGVVDDSQLPKDRFSAERLKGVDSTLKIQPAKLEDSAVYLCASNLRDIHNEQFFGPGTRLTVL.

The V call is TRBV10-1, the J call TRBJ2-7; a possible D gene is TRBD1 (5 bases). Trimming stripped 2 bases from V and 3 bases from J, with 11 bases between. The CDR3 is 14 residues long. CDR1 is WNHNN, CDR2 SYGVQD, per germline (reference sequence). The CDR3: CASSEKAQGYEQYF. The CDR3 DNA sequence: TGCGCCAGCAGTGAGAAAGCCCAGGGCTACGAGCAGTACTTC.

The chain has TRBV6-6 and TRBJ2-2; D uncertain. Trimming took off 2 bases at V and 4 bases at J, with 2 bases between the two ends. Germline CDR1 is MNHNY and CDR2 is SVGAGI (reference sequence). The CDR3 is made up of 12 amino acids. CDR3 sequence reads: CASSYRTGELFF. CDR3 bases: TGTGCCAGCAGTTACCGCACCGGGGAGCTGTTTTTT.

V and J are TRBV29-1 and TRBJ2-3, with TRBD2 matching 8 bases. Per the germline V gene, CDR1 is SQVTM and CDR2 is ANQGSEA. The V segment lost 6 bases and the J segment 4 bases; nucleotides outside the gene matches: 6. The CDR3 contains 13 residues. CDR3 in DNA: TGCAGCGTGGGAAGCGGGGGAGCAGATACGCAGTATTTT. Translated: CSVGSGGADTQYF.

The J gene is TRBJ2-1, the V gene TRBV6-5, with unresolved D. Germline CDR1 and CDR2: MNHEY and SVGAGI. The CDR3 spans 13 residues. V lost 0 bases and J lost 8, with 8 bases in between. For the CDR3, the DNA is TGTGCCAGCAGTTACTCCAATAGGGATGAGCAGTTCTTC. Its translation: CASSYSNRDEQFF.

This clone has just one count. The chain links TRBV11-2 to TRBJ2-7, with D perhaps matching TRBD2 (5 bases). V gave up 2 bases and J gave up 4 bases, with 12 bases separating them. Germline-derived CDR1 and CDR2 are SGHAT and FQNNGV. The length of the CDR3 is 14 residues. This CDR3 is CASSLSGTFYEQYF. The CDR3 coding sequence is TGTGCCAGCAGCTTAAGCGGTACATTTTACGAGCAGTACTTC.

The chain uses TRBV18 and TRBJ2-3; no definite D call. The CDR3 consists of 12 residues. Germline-derived CDR1 and CDR2 are KGHSH and LQKENI. The ends were cut back, 9 bases at V and 0 bases at J, with 7 bases in the middle. The CDR3 sequence is CASSDSTDTQYF. In DNA form, the CDR3 reads TGTGCCAGTTCGGACAGCACAGATACGCAGTATTTT.

CDR3 sequence reads: CASSPVAGDLVETQYF. The CDR3 nucleotides are TGTGCCAGCAGTCCTGTAGCGGGAGACCTGGTGGAGACCCAGTACTTC. The V gene is TRBV27, the J gene TRBJ2-5; TRBD2 agrees at 9 bases. The length of the CDR3 is 16 residues. V lost 5 bases, J lost 5 bases, and 12 bases stayed unmatched. The V gene's germline CDR1 is MNHEY and CDR2 SMNVEV (reference sequence).

This rearrangement joins TRBV27 to TRBJ2-5; tentative D call: TRBD2 (6 bases). Germline values: CDR1 MNHEY, CDR2 SMNVEV (reference sequence). CDR3 size: 15 residues. Trimming removed 6 bases from V and 4 bases from J, with 18 bases in between. The CDR3 region is CASRRRGARGETQYF. DNA for the CDR3: TGTGCCAGCAGGAGGAGGGGAGCGAGAGGAGAGACCCAGTACTTC.

The chain recombines TRBV7-9 with TRBJ2-7; D is undetermined. V shed 1 base and J shed 2 bases, with 15 bases lying between them. Germline CDR1 reads SEHNR; CDR2 reads FQNEAQ (reference sequence). The CDR3 covers 16 residues. CDR3 loop: CASSLDDVGTTYEQYF. CDR3 DNA sequence: TGTGCCAGCAGCTTAGATGACGTGGGCACGACCTACGAGCAGTACTTC.

The table lists this clone with a count of one. J is TRBJ2-7 and V is TRBV23-1; no definite D call. TRBV23-1 is treated as an ORF (open reading frame) with a function not yet certain. The V and J ends lost 5 bases and 2 bases respectively, with 19 bases between them. The CDR3 consists of 16 residues. The CDR3 nucleotides read TGCGCCAGCAGTAAGGGATTCGTCGGCCTACCCTACGAGCAGTACTTC. Translating it yields CASSKGFVGLPYEQYF.